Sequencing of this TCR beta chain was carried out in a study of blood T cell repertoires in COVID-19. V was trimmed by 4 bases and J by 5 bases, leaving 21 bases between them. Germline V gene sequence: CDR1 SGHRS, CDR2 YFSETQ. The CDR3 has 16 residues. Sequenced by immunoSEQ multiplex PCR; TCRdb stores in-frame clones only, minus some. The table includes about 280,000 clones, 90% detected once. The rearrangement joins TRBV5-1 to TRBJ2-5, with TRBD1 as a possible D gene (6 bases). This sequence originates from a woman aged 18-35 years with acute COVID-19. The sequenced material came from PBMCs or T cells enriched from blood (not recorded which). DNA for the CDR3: TGCGCCAGCAGCCCCTTGGGTGTTGGGGGCGCGGAGACCCAGTACTTC. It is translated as CASSPLGVGGAETQYF.